Listed below are T cell receptor beta chains from one sample, sequenced in a study of shared clonotypes between healthy human individuals. Sequenced by immunoSEQ multiplex PCR; TCRdb stores in-frame clones only, minus some. The data contain hundreds of thousands of clones, about 90% of them singletons. The material sequenced was naive CD8+ T cells sorted from blood. Receptors originate from a young man in good health. Both conserved end residues are part of each CDR3. D genes are given only for firm matches.

d_call,v_call,j_call,cdr3_aa,cdr3_nt
.,TRBV5-1,TRBJ2-1,CASSLEGAGWDEQFF,TGCGCCAGCAGCTTGGAAGGGGCAGGGTGGGATGAGCAGTTCTTC
TRBD2,TRBV6-1,TRBJ2-1,CASSERGLAGNNEQFF,TGTGCCAGCAGTGAAAGAGGACTAGCGGGGAACAATGAGCAGTTCTTC
.,TRBV19,TRBJ2-5,CATSAGETQYF,TGTGCCACCTCGGCCGGGGAGACCCAGTACTTC
.,TRBV7-8,TRBJ1-5,CASSLGGIRNQPQHF,TGTGCCAGCAGCTTGGGAGGAATACGCAATCAGCCCCAGCATTTT
.,TRBV6-5,TRBJ2-7,CASSYPAGPSYEQYF,TGTGCCAGCAGTTACCCCGCAGGGCCAAGCTACGAGCAGTACTTC
.,TRBV27,TRBJ1-2,CASSSLGDYGYTF,TGTGCCAGCAGTTCCCTGGGAGACTATGGCTACACCTTC
.,TRBV5-6,TRBJ2-2,CASSIERERFGEEGELFF,TGTGCCAGCAGCATAGAACGGGAGCGGTTTGGGGAAGAAGGGGAGCTGTTTTTT
.,TRBV27,TRBJ2-1,CASSWAREPSYNEQFF,TGTGCCAGCAGTTGGGCTAGGGAGCCCTCCTACAATGAGCAGTTCTTC
TRBD1,TRBV10-3,TRBJ2-1,CAISPTGTEDNEQFF,TGTGCCATCAGCCCTACCGGGACAGAAGATAATGAGCAGTTCTTC
TRBD2,TRBV7-9,TRBJ2-7,CASSLAGSGSRVYEQYF,TGTGCCAGCAGCTTAGCCGGTAGCGGGAGTAGGGTCTACGAGCAGTACTTC
TRBD1,TRBV10-3,TRBJ2-7,CAIRGQAGSYEQYF,TGTGCCATCAGGGGACAGGCTGGCTCCTACGAGCAGTACTTC
.,TRBV30,TRBJ1-5,CAWSDQVQPQHF,TGTGCCTGGAGTGATCAGGTTCAGCCCCAGCATTTT
.,TRBV5-5,TRBJ2-6,CASSFRGTLISSGANVLTF,TGTGCCAGCAGCTTTAGAGGGACTCTTATTAGCTCTGGGGCCAACGTCCTGACTTTC
.,TRBV6-1,TRBJ2-7,CASSETGQLYGQYF,TGTGCCAGCAGTGAAACTGGACAGCTCTACGGGCAGTACTTC
TRBD2,TRBV7-2,TRBJ2-1,CASSLLLGLAANNEQFF,TGTGCCAGCAGCTTGTTACTCGGACTAGCGGCAAACAATGAGCAGTTCTTC
.,TRBV9,TRBJ2-2,CASIAENTGELFF,TGTGCCAGCATAGCCGAGAACACCGGGGAGCTGTTTTTT
TRBD1,TRBV29-1,TRBJ2-5,CSVDGTGVFQETQYF,TGCAGCGTTGACGGGACAGGGGTATTTCAAGAGACCCAGTACTTC
.,TRBV13,TRBJ2-7,CASSFTYEQYF,TGTGCCAGCAGCTTTACCTACGAGCAGTACTTC
.,TRBV7-9,TRBJ2-7,CASSSGQGLLNYEQYF,TGTGCCAGCAGCTCAGGGCAGGGGCTCTTAAACTACGAGCAGTACTTC
TRBD1,TRBV27,TRBJ2-1,CASSLLGQGAGEQFF,TGTGCCAGCAGTTTACTCGGACAGGGGGCCGGTGAGCAGTTCTTC
TRBD2,TRBV27,TRBJ2-1,CASAWTSGDNEQFF,TGTGCCAGCGCTTGGACTAGCGGAGACAATGAGCAGTTCTTC
.,TRBV18,TRBJ2-1,CASSPGDGLSNEQFF,TGTGCCAGCTCACCCGGGGACGGTCTCTCCAATGAGCAGTTCTTC
.,TRBV9,TRBJ2-2,CASSVVAPGELFF,TGTGCCAGCAGCGTAGTAGCTCCCGGGGAGCTGTTTTTT